This T cell receptor (beta chain) came from a study of blood T cell repertoires in COVID-19. At the level of the study: Sample material is recorded as cDNA or gDNA derived from T cells, B-cell-depleted T cells, or PBMCs.

Authors' processing steps: By means of reference gene primer amplification, nucleated cell counts were estimated. Assay used: immunoSEQ multiplex PCR; TCRdb lists only in-frame clones, some missing. That table supplies the V and J calls and clone size; D and trimming were determined from the DNA. The sample holds tens of thousands of clones, around 80% seen once. V was trimmed by 1 base and J by 10 bases, leaving 5 bases between them. Germline CDR1 and CDR2: LGHNT and FRNRAP. The CDR3 runs 12 residues. V usage is TRBV12-5 and J usage is TRBJ1-6; D remains unclear. The sequence was collected from a human donor in a cohort sampled during active COVID-19. Sequencing input: peripheral blood. The CDR3 reads CASGLDSSPLHF. CDR3 nucleotide sequence: TGTGCTAGTGGTTTGGACAGCTCACCCCTCCACTTT. Variable domain in full (rest from reference TRBV12-5 and TRBJ1-6): DARVTQTPRHKVTEMGQEVTMRCQPILGHNTVFWYRQTMMQGLELLAYFRNRAPLDDSGMPKDRFSAEMPDATLATLKIQPSEPRDSAVYFCASGLDSSPLHFGNGTRLTVT.